This T cell receptor (beta chain) derives from a study of early T cells in non-severe SARS-CoV-2 infection. For the study at large: The authors sequenced bulk RNA from unsorted whole blood, leaving chains unpaired. Study results and caveats: Anti-spike CD8 responses were favored in VDJdb matching, and private and CD4 specificities were missed.

The CDR3 has 15 residues. CDR1 SSHAT and CDR2 FNYEAQ come from the germline V gene (reference sequence). Individual cDNA molecules were tagged with unique molecular identifiers. In TCRdb, the 5' RACE reads were re-called with MiXCR into one record per CDR3 protein. There are tens of thousands of distinct CDR3 sequences in the sample; around 15% occur only once, and around 3% lies in the top ten. In regard to this clonotype: Its specificity is unknown. An end of the junction does not agree with germline; a read error may underlie this.

The sequencing sample was made of whole blood. The receptor was isolated from an adult who was a healthcare worker with PCR-confirmed SARS-CoV-2 infection or an uninfected control (not recorded which). The rearrangement uses TRBV7-7 and TRBJ2-2; 11 positions match TRBD1. The CDR3 DNA is TGTGCTAGCAGCTTAAGGACAGGGGGCTCCGGGGAGCTGTTTTTT. Amino acids: CASSLRTGGSGELFF.